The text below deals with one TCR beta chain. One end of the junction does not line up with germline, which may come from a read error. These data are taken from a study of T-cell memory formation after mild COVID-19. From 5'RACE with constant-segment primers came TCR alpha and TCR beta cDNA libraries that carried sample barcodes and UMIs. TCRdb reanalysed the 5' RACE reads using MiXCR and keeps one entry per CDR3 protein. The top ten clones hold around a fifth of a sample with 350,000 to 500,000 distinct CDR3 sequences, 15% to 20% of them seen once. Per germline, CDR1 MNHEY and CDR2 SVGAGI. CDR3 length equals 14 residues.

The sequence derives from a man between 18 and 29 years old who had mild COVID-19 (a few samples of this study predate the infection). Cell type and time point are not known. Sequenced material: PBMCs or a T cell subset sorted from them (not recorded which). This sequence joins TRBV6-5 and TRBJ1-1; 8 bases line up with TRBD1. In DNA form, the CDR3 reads TGTGCCAGCAGTTACTCCAGCAGGACAGGGCGGCCGCGTTTT. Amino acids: CASSYSSRTGRPRF.